A selection of T cell receptor beta chains follows, all from one sample in a study of T cell responses to AZD1222 COVID-19 vaccine. Data came from immunoSEQ multiplex PCR; TCRdb stores just in-frame clones and leaves some out. The top ten hold less than 6.5% of the sample, which has about 140,000 clones, less than 95% seen once. This sample comprised peripheral blood, obtained 28 days after the second AZD1222 dose. The source is an adult who received the AZD1222 COVID-19 vaccine. CDR3s include the opening cysteine and the closing phenylalanine or tryptophan. A D gene is named only where the DNA matches it firmly. Clone size, where shown, is once, few, many, or a class for clones that have expanded.

>TRBJ2-1|NA|NA|TRBV6-2/TRBV6-3
TGTGCCAGCAGTTACCGCCGAGACAATGAGCAGTTCTTC
CASSYRRDNEQFF
>TRBJ2-7|NA|TRBD2|TRBV18
TGTGTCAGCTCACCACTTCGGACTAGCGGGGCCTACGAGCAGTACTTC
CVSSPLRTSGAYEQYF
>TRBJ2-7|NA|TRBD1|TRBV30
TGTGCCTGGAGTGTACAAGGACAGGGGGTCTACGAGCAGTACTTC
CAWSVQGQGVYEQYF
>TRBJ1-4|few|NA|TRBV5-6
TGTGCCAGCAGCGACGCCGGGACGGACGTCCTTAATGAAAAACTGTTTTTT
CASSDAGTDVLNEKLFF
>TRBJ1-4|NA|NA|TRBV29-1
TGCAGCGTTGGGACAGTTCTTAATGAAAAACTGTTTTTT
CSVGTVLNEKLFF
>TRBJ2-5|NA|NA|TRBV29-1
TGCAGCGTTGGAATAGGTGGCAAATTTATCCACCAAGAGACCCAGTACTTC
CSVGIGGKFIHQETQYF
>TRBJ2-2|NA|TRBD1|TRBV5-1
TGCGCCAGCAGCTTCTCCGGGACAGGGGAATCCGGGGAGCTGTTTTTT
CASSFSGTGESGELFF
>TRBJ1-3|NA|NA|TRBV5-6
TGTGCCAGCAGCGCGACAGACAACTCTGGAAACACCATATATTTT
CASSATDNSGNTIYF
>TRBJ2-2|NA|NA|TRBV19
TGTGCCGGTACCCCTAGCGCCGGGGAGCTGTTTTTT
CAGTPSAGELFF
>TRBJ2-1|NA|NA|TRBV18
TGTGCCAGCTCACCGAAGCCGGACTATTCGAGCTCCTACAATGAGCAGTTCTTC
CASSPKPDYSSSYNEQFF
>TRBJ1-2|NA|NA|TRBV5-6
TGTGCCAGCAGCCAGTGGGGTTTTGAAAGTGGCTACACCTTC
CASSQWGFESGYTF
>TRBJ2-7|NA|NA|TRBV6-1
TGTGCCAGCAGGGAAGGAGGGCTCTACGAGCAGTACTTC
CASREGGLYEQYF
>TRBJ1-2|NA|NA|TRBV2
TGTGCCAGCAGTGAAGCACAGGGTGGTGGCTACACCTTC
CASSEAQGGGYTF
>TRBJ2-5|NA|NA|TRBV6-5
TGTGCCAGCAGTTACCGGGCAGGGGAGACCCAGTACTTC
CASSYRAGETQYF
>TRBJ1-5|NA|TRBD1|TRBV7-2
TGTGCCAGCAGCAAGGGACAGGGCTGGGATCAGCCCCAGCATTTT
CASSKGQGWDQPQHF
>TRBJ1-2|NA|NA|TRBV6-5
TGTGCCAGCAGTTACTCCGGGTACTATGGCTACACCTTC
CASSYSGYYGYTF
>TRBJ2-7|NA|NA|TRBV7-9
TGTGCCAGCAGCCCACCGGGCCTCTCCTACGAGCAGTACTTC
CASSPPGLSYEQYF
>TRBJ2-5|NA|NA|TRBV20-1
TGCAGTGCTAGTACTAGTGGAGAGGAGACCCAGTACTTC
CSASTSGEETQYF
>TRBJ2-2|NA|NA|TRBV27
TGTGCCAGCAGCTACAGGGTTCTGGGCGGGGAGCTGTTTTTT
CASSYRVLGGELFF
>TRBJ1-1|NA|NA|TRBV21-1
TGTGCCAGCAGCAAAGTCGGCGGGGACAGGGAGGGACTCTACACTGAAGCTTTCTTT
CASSKVGGDREGLYTEAFF
>TRBJ1-3|NA|TRBD1|TRBV7-2
TGTGCCAGCAGGGTGAACAGGGGCCCTGGAAACACCATATATTTT
CASRVNRGPGNTIYF
>TRBJ1-4|NA|NA|TRBV5-6
TGTGCCAGCAGCTTGGAGAGGGCCGGCGAAAAACTGTTTTTT
CASSLERAGEKLFF
>TRBJ1-1|NA|NA|TRBV14
TGTGCCAGCAGTCCGACTTGGGGGGAAGCTTTCTTT
CASSPTWGEAFF
>TRBJ2-6|NA|NA|TRBV6-5
TGTGCCAGCAGGAGGGGTACTGGGGCCAACGTCCTGACTTTC
CASRRGTGANVLTF
>TRBJ1-2|few|NA|TRBV28
TGTGCCAGCAGTTTAATTGATACTCCCCATGTCTACACCTTC
CASSLIDTPHVYTF
>TRBJ2-1|NA|NA|TRBV19
TGTGCCAGTAGCCGCAGTGGGTTCTACAATGAGCAGTTCTTC
CASSRSGFYNEQFF
>TRBJ2-1|NA|NA|TRBV28
TGTGCCAGCAGTTTGATAGTTGTAGGAGACAATGAGCAGTTCTTC
CASSLIVVGDNEQFF
>TRBJ2-7|once|NA|TRBV20-1
TGCAGTGTGGAGAAGTCCTACGAGCAGTACTTC
CSVEKSYEQYF
>TRBJ2-3|NA|NA|TRBV7-3
TGTGCCAGCAGCTCCTACACAGATACGCAGTATTTT
CASSSYTDTQYF
>TRBJ2-7|once|NA|TRBV12-3/TRBV12-4
TGTGCCAGCAGTTTTACTCATTACGAGCAGTACTTC
CASSFTHYEQYF
>TRBJ2-3|NA|NA|TRBV11-3
TGTGCCAGCAGCTTCGGTCTTAGCGGACCAAGTAGAGATACGCAGTATTTT
CASSFGLSGPSRDTQYF
>TRBJ1-2|once|NA|TRBV19
TGTGCCAGTAGTGTGCAGGGTTGGTATGGCTACACCTTC
CASSVQGWYGYTF
>TRBJ2-3|NA|NA|TRBV6-1
TGTGCCAGCAGTGAATGGAGAGGGATCGCAGATACGCAGTATTTT
CASSEWRGIADTQYF
>TRBJ1-3|NA|NA|TRBV6-5
TGTGCCAGCGGGTCGGCGAGCTCTGGAAACACCATATATTTT
CASGSASSGNTIYF
>TRBJ2-7|NA|TRBD1|TRBV2
TGTGCCAGCAGCGCAGGGGGCGGAACGTCTCAGCAGTACTTC
CASSAGGGTSQQYF
>TRBJ2-2|few|TRBD1|TRBV27
TGTGCCAGTACACAGGGGGATACAACCGGGGAGCTGTTTTTT
CASTQGDTTGELFF